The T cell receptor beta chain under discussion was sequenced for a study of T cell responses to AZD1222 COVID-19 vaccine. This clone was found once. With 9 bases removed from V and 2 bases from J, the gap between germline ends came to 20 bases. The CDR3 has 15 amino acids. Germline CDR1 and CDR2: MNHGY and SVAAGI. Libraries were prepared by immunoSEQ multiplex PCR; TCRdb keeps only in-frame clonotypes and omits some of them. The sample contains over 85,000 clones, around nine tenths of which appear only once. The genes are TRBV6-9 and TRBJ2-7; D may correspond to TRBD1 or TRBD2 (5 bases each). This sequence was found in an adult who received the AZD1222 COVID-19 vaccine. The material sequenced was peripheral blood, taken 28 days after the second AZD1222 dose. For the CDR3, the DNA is TGTGCCAGAACTTGCCGAGGGGTAGGGGCCTACGAGCAGTACGTC. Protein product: CARTCRGVGAYEQYV.